One and the same sample provided the 25 T cell receptor beta chains below, sequenced in a study of identical twins' blood T cells. TCRdb reprocessed the 5' RACE reads with MiXCR, giving one entry per CDR3 protein. The sample carries 300,000 to 400,000 distinct CDR3 sequences, roughly 31% recorded once. Material: PBMCs. These receptors were obtained from a woman aged 18 to 55 in good health.

There are many counts of this clonotype. The chain employs TRBV4-3 and TRBJ2-3, with TRBD2 identical over 9 bases. The CDR3 covers 14 residues. With V trimmed by 4 bases and J by 5 bases, 4 bases remained unmatched. Germline CDR1 LGHNA, CDR2 YSLEER. CDR3 residues: CASSRSGSEDTQYF. CDR3 bases: TGCGCCAGCAGCCGTAGCGGGAGTGAAGATACGCAGTATTTT.

This clonotype was counted ten times or more. The chain couples TRBV29-1 to TRBJ1-1; no clear D. Trimming cost V 1 base and J 9 bases, with 18 bases left between them. This CDR3 comprises 14 residues. Germline V gene sequence: CDR1 SQVTM, CDR2 ANQGSEA. The CDR3: CSVEGPEPKDKAFF. Here the CDR3 DNA reads TGCAGCGTTGAAGGGCCTGAGCCAAAAGACAAAGCTTTCTTT.

The chain has TRBV7-9 and TRBJ1-1; D ambiguous. The V end lost 2 bases, the J end lost 0 bases, and 10 bases lay between the germline ends. The CDR3 totals 15 residues. From germline, CDR1 is SEHNR and CDR2 FQNEAQ (reference sequence). CDR3 sequence: CASSLSEIMNTEAFF. In DNA, the CDR3 is TGTGCCAGCAGCTTATCGGAGATTATGAACACTGAAGCTTTCTTT. Based on the CDR3 plus reference TRBV7-9 and TRBJ1-1, the full variable domain is DTGVSQNPRHKITKRGQNVTFRCDPISEHNRLYWYRQTLGQGPEFLTYFQNEAQLEKSRLLSDRFSAERPKGSFSTLEIQRTEQGDSAMYLCASSLSEIMNTEAFFGQGTRLTVV.

V is TRBV29-1 and J is TRBJ2-1, with D perhaps matching TRBD1 (6 bases). Germline assignment: CDR1 SQVTM and CDR2 ANQGSEA. V dropped 7 bases and J dropped 5 bases, with 21 bases sitting between them. The CDR3 is made up of 15 amino acids. For the CDR3, the DNA is TGCAGCGCCCCGTTACTGAGGGGGTATAACAATGAGCAGTTCTTC. It specifies CSAPLLRGYNNEQFF.

There are many counts of this clonotype. The chain carries TRBV11-2 and TRBJ1-1; D unresolved. CDR3 length equals 10 residues. The germline V gene encodes CDR1 SGHAT and CDR2 FQNNGV. The V and J ends lost 5 bases and 8 bases respectively, with 6 bases between them. CDR3 amino acids: CASSPPEAFF. The CDR3 nucleotides read TGTGCCAGCAGCCCCCCCGAAGCTTTCTTT.

This sequence joins TRBV5-1 and TRBJ2-2, with 8 bases aligning to TRBD2. The CDR3 runs to 15 residues. The V and J ends lost 3 bases and 6 bases, in that order; junction bases with no gene match: 7. The germline gives CDR1 SGHRS, CDR2 YFSETQ. CDR3 coding DNA: TGCGCCAGCAGCTCCTCTAGCGGGTGGGCCGGGGAGCTGTTTTTT. Amino acid sequence: CASSSSSGWAGELFF. Supplemented by reference TRBV5-1 and TRBJ2-2, the full variable domain reads KAGVTQTPRYLIKTRGQQVTLSCSPISGHRSVSWYQQTPGQGLQFLFEYFSETQRNKGNFPGRFSGRQFSNSRSEMNVSTLELGDSALYLCASSSSSGWAGELFFGEGSRLTVL.

This clonotype turned up a few times. This chain joins TRBV6-1 and TRBJ1-5; no definite D call. The length of the CDR3 is 17 residues. Deletions cut 4 bases from V and 2 bases from J, with 18 bases between. The V gene's germline CDR1 is MNHNS and CDR2 SASEGT. The CDR3 sequence is CASSGGLRPYGNQPQHF. Here the CDR3 DNA reads TGTGCCAGCAGTGGGGGATTGAGGCCATATGGCAATCAGCCCCAGCATTTT.

The V and J genes are TRBV11-2 and TRBJ2-6; a weak D match, TRBD1 (5 bases). The length of the CDR3 is 16 residues. Looked up from germline, CDR1 is SGHAT and CDR2 is FQNNGV. Deletions cut 8 bases from V and 1 base from J, with 15 bases between. The CDR3 protein is CASGIREGSGANVLTF. In nucleotides, the CDR3 is TGTGCCAGCGGGATCAGGGAAGGTTCTGGGGCCAACGTCCTGACTTTC.

Remarks on this clonotype: This may arise from a read error, as a much more abundant clone is one base away. This chain connects TRBV20-1 to TRBJ1-2, with unresolved D. The V gene's germline CDR1 is DFQATT and CDR2 SNEGSKA (reference sequence). The CDR3 is 11 amino acids. The CDR3 loop is CSARAHYVYTF. In nucleotides, the CDR3 is TGCAGTGCCCGGGCCCACTATGTCTACACCTTC.

This CDR3 is CASSSFNLRREETQYF. The DNA of the CDR3 is TGTGCCAGCAGTTCCTTTAACCTTCGGAGGGAAGAGACCCAGTACTTC. The rearrangement uses TRBV27 and TRBJ2-5; a weak D match, TRBD2 (6 bases). V was clipped by 4 bases and J by 3 bases, with 18 bases between them. The V gene's germline CDR1 is MNHEY and CDR2 SMNVEV (reference sequence). This CDR3 is built from 16 residues.

In this sample, this clonotype turned up a few times. This rearrangement joins TRBV5-1 to TRBJ1-6; D not certain. V was cut by 4 bases and J by 0 bases, with 14 bases left in between. This CDR3 spans 17 amino acids. Germline CDR1 SGHRS, CDR2 YFSETQ. The CDR3 coding sequence is TGCGCCAGCAGCCCTGATCCTTGGAGCTCCTATAATTCACCCCTCCACTTT. Protein product: CASSPDPWSSYNSPLHF. Drawing the rest from reference TRBV5-1 and TRBJ1-6, the complete variable domain is KAGVTQTPRYLIKTRGQQVTLSCSPISGHRSVSWYQQTPGQGLQFLFEYFSETQRNKGNFPGRFSGRQFSNSRSEMNVSTLELGDSALYLCASSPDPWSSYNSPLHFGNGTRLTVT.

This CDR3 reads CSAKLPGQGRNGYTF. CDR3 nucleotide sequence: TGCAGTGCCAAGCTTCCGGGACAGGGGAGGAATGGCTACACCTTC. V gene TRBV20-1 combines with J gene TRBJ1-2; 10 bases map to TRBD1. The junction had 13 bases not matched to a gene; V was cut back by 6 bases and J by 6 bases. From germline, CDR1 is DFQATT and CDR2 SNEGSKA (reference sequence). This CDR3 is 15 amino acids long.

The CDR3 sequence: CSAALGPHYEQYF. CDR3 nucleotides: TGCAGTGCAGCCTTGGGCCCACACTACGAGCAGTACTTC. The rearrangement links TRBV20-1 to TRBJ2-7; D not certain. The germline V gene has CDR1 DFQATT and CDR2 SNEGSKA (reference sequence). V dropped 6 bases and J dropped 3 bases, with 15 bases sitting between them. The CDR3 has 13 residues.

The chain employs TRBV9 and TRBJ1-2; a possible D gene is TRBD1 (5 bases). The CDR3 is 16 amino acids. Germline values: CDR1 SGDLS, CDR2 YYNGEE. Trimming removed 1 base at V and 5 bases at J, with 18 bases between. In nucleotides, the CDR3 is TGTGCCAGCAGCGTACTATCGATCGAGGGGATGTATGGCTACACCTTC. Its protein is CASSVLSIEGMYGYTF.

The chain couples TRBV29-1 to TRBJ2-1; 7 bases fit TRBD2. The CDR3 is 11 amino acids. Germline trimming cut 3 bases from V and 13 bases from J; bases unmatched to any gene: 6. Per germline, CDR1 SQVTM and CDR2 ANQGSEA. CDR3 in DNA: TGCAGCGTTGATAGGGGAGGGCCCCAGTTCTTC. Protein: CSVDRGGPQFF.

There are many counts of this clonotype. V and J are TRBV28 and TRBJ1-1, with D uncertain. The CDR3 spans 13 residues. The V and J ends lost 3 bases and 4 bases respectively, with 9 bases between them. Looked up from germline, CDR1 is MDHEN and CDR2 is SYDVKM. In DNA form, the CDR3 reads TGTGCCAGCAGTTTTGGAGGGCGCACTGAAGCTTTCTTT. This gives the protein CASSFGGRTEAFF.

This clonotype was recorded at least ten times. The V and J genes are TRBV9 and TRBJ2-2; TRBD2 agrees at 9 bases. The V and J ends lost 7 bases and 0 bases, in that order; junction bases with no gene match: 7. The CDR3 sequence is 16 residues long. Germline-derived CDR1 and CDR2 are SGDLS and YYNGEE. CDR3 in DNA: TGTGCCAGCTCTCTAGCGGGGAATCCGAACACCGGGGAGCTGTTTTTT. This gives the protein CASSLAGNPNTGELFF.

This clonotype was detected only a few times. V usage is TRBV20-1 and J usage is TRBJ2-7; D may be TRBD1 or TRBD2 (5 bases each). The germline V gene has CDR1 DFQATT and CDR2 SNEGSKA (reference sequence). Trimming took 6 bases from V and 3 from J, leaving 15 bases between them. The CDR3 contains 13 residues. The CDR3 DNA is TGCAGTGCCCGACGTTGGGGGATCTACGAGCAGTACTTC. It specifies CSARRWGIYEQYF.

For the CDR3, the DNA is TGCAGTGCTGTTACAGCTAACTATGGCTACACCTTC. It specifies CSAVTANYGYTF. The genes are TRBV20-1 and TRBJ1-2; D gene uncertain. This CDR3 is built from 12 residues. The V gene's germline CDR1 is DFQATT and CDR2 SNEGSKA (reference sequence). The V gene lost 5 bases and the J gene lost 0 bases, with 7 bases spanning the gap.

The chain combines TRBV4-1 with TRBJ2-1; 9 positions match TRBD2. The V and J ends lost 4 bases and 3 bases, in that order; junction bases with no gene match: 7. Germline CDR1 and CDR2: MGHRA and YSYEKL. This CDR3 is built from 16 residues. The CDR3 sequence is CASSPISGGDYNEQFF. DNA for the CDR3: TGCGCCAGCAGCCCGATTAGCGGGGGCGACTACAATGAGCAGTTCTTC.

The rearrangement links TRBV4-1 to TRBJ1-5, with a tentative D call TRBD1 (5 bases). Trimming pared 0 bases from V and 0 bases from J, leaving 12 bases between. This CDR3 is built from 17 residues. CDR1 is MGHRA and CDR2 is YSYEKL in the germline V gene. CDR3 bases: TGCGCCAGCAGCCAAGACCACCAAGGGGATAGCAATCAGCCCCAGCATTTT. It codes for CASSQDHQGDSNQPQHF.

The chain carries TRBV5-6 and TRBJ2-7; 7 positions match TRBD2. Germline assignment: CDR1 SGHDT and CDR2 YYEEEE. Germline trimming cut 2 bases from V and 3 bases from J; bases unmatched to any gene: 8. CDR3 length equals 15 residues. CDR3 region: CASSFPSSGGYEQYF. Here the CDR3 DNA reads TGTGCCAGCAGCTTTCCTTCATCGGGAGGCTACGAGCAGTACTTC.

V usage is TRBV29-1 and J usage is TRBJ2-2, with TRBD1 matching over 7 bases. The CDR3 has 16 amino acids. CDR1 SQVTM and CDR2 ANQGSEA come from the germline V gene. V gave up 6 bases and J gave up 5 bases; unmatched junction bases: 15. DNA for the CDR3: TGCAGCGTCCTCTTCCTCGACAGGGCGGGTACCGGGGAGCTGTTTTTT. It is translated as CSVLFLDRAGTGELFF.

The chain joins TRBV20-1 to TRBJ2-7; no reliable D call. Germline V gives CDR1 DFQATT, CDR2 SNEGSKA (reference sequence). CDR3 length: 15 amino acids. Deletions cut 3 bases from V and 6 bases from J, with 21 bases between. The CDR3 DNA follows: TGCAGTGCTAGCCCCCAACGCGAGTTCGCACGCGAGCAGTACTTC. Translation gives CSASPQREFAREQYF.

This clonotype was observed a handful of times. The chain employs TRBV7-9 and TRBJ1-5; 7 nucleotides match TRBD1. The CDR3 contains 16 residues. V lost 4 bases, J lost 2 bases, and 8 bases stayed unmatched. Per the germline V gene, CDR1 is SEHNR and CDR2 is FQNEAQ (reference sequence). CDR3 in DNA: TGTGCCAGCAGCTCCCTACAGGGGATTGGCAATCAGCCCCAGCATTTT. Translating it yields CASSSLQGIGNQPQHF. Using reference TRBV7-9 and TRBJ1-5 for the parts outside the CDR3, the full variable domain is DTGVSQNPRHKITKRGQNVTFRCDPISEHNRLYWYRQTLGQGPEFLTYFQNEAQLEKSRLLSDRFSAERPKGSFSTLEIQRTEQGDSAMYLCASSSLQGIGNQPQHFGDGTRLSIL.